One T cell receptor (beta chain) is described in this entry. The antigen is not known. The record originates from a study of cytomegalovirus exposure and HLA in healthy donors. Whole-study findings and limits: Some TCR beta chains (164 of them) were listed as cytomegalovirus-associated. V- and J-gene trimming in TCR beta was tied to a missense DCLRE1C variant by an analysis performed later.

Trimming removed 3 bases from V and 7 bases from J; junction bases left unmatched: 9. Germline lookup yields CDR1 SGHDN and CDR2 FVKESK. The CDR3 is 17 amino acids. The PCR used 60 Vbeta and 13 Jbeta primers. The protocol was immunoSEQ multiplex PCR, while the TCRdb copy is restricted to in-frame clones and leaves out a portion. Among under 200,000 clones, around 82% were seen once, and the ten largest hold around 0.97%. This receptor was obtained from a man aged 30 to 39 in good health and CMV-seronegative. The sample taken for sequencing was PBMCs. The chain links TRBV14 to TRBJ2-2; TRBD2 agrees at 12 bases. The DNA of the CDR3 is TGTGCCAGCAGCCAGAGACTAGCGGGAGTGAAGAGCGGGGAGCTGTTTTTT. It is translated as CASSQRLAGVKSGELFF.